This is a list of T cell receptor beta chains from one sample in a study of cytomegalovirus exposure and HLA in healthy donors. Clones were sequenced by immunoSEQ multiplex PCR, and TCRdb holds only the in-frame ones, with some missing. The table includes 250,000 or so clones, 80% to 95% detected once. Sequencing used PBMCs. The receptors come from a girl aged 2 to 9 in good health and CMV-seronegative. Each CDR3 is given with its conserved first and last residue. A D gene is named only where the DNA matches it firmly. Clone size is given for some rows only: seen once, a few or many times, or a class if the clone is expanded.

clone size | J gene | V gene | D gene | CDR3 protein | CDR3 DNA
once | TRBJ1-1 | TRBV19 | - | CASSIVGGNAEAFF | TGTGCCAGTAGTATAGTAGGAGGGAACGCTGAAGCTTTCTTT
- | TRBJ1-1 | TRBV5-8 | TRBD1 | CASSHRDRNTEAFF | TGTGCCAGCAGCCACCGGGACAGGAACACTGAAGCTTTCTTT
- | TRBJ2-7 | TRBV19 | TRBD2 | CASSMATSGSYEQYF | TGTGCCAGTAGTATGGCGACTAGCGGATCCTACGAGCAGTACTTC
once | TRBJ2-1 | TRBV7-9 | TRBD2 | CSSSLQLAGVNEQFF | TGTTCCAGCAGCTTACAACTAGCGGGAGTGAATGAGCAGTTCTTC
- | TRBJ2-7 | TRBV18 | TRBD1 | CASSQKDRPYEQYF | TGTGCCAGCTCACAAAAGGACAGGCCCTACGAGCAGTACTTC
few | TRBJ1-5 | TRBV29-1 | TRBD1 | CSVPTGESNQPQHF | TGCAGCGTTCCGACAGGGGAAAGCAATCAGCCCCAGCATTTT
- | TRBJ2-7 | TRBV27 | - | CASSFHPWGGPSYEQYF | TGTGCCAGCAGTTTCCACCCTTGGGGGGGGCCCTCCTACGAGCAGTACTTC
- | TRBJ2-1 | TRBV2 | TRBD2 | CASSDGGGRAYNEQFF | TGTGCCAGCAGTGATGGGGGCGGGAGGGCCTACAATGAGCAGTTCTTC
- | TRBJ2-1 | TRBV7-2 | - | CASSLVRNEQFF | TGTGCCAGCAGCTTAGTCCGCAATGAGCAGTTCTTC
- | TRBJ2-2 | TRBV7-2 | - | CASSLQVRTGELFF | TGTGCCAGCAGCTTACAGGTTCGAACCGGGGAGCTGTTTTTT
- | TRBJ2-7 | TRBV27 | - | CASSFLLGTPIYEQYF | TGTGCCAGCAGTTTCCTCTTGGGGACACCGATCTACGAGCAGTACTTC